Listed below are T cell receptor beta chains from one sample, sequenced in a study of control samples from healthy donors and cancer patients. Some clones are missing from TCRdb's copy, which holds only in-frame ones; the method was immunoSEQ multiplex PCR. The sample yields 52,000 or so clones, 94% seen once. The sample consisted of blood. These receptors all come from a man aged 25 to 45 in good health. Each CDR3 is given without its conserved first and last residue. A D gene is named only where the DNA matches it firmly.

TRBV30	TRBJ1-2	.	AWSELSGSYGYT
TRBV7-3	TRBJ2-7	.	ASSLVPAESYEQY
TRBV7-3	TRBJ2-2	.	ASSLIRTVDGELF
TRBV4-1	TRBJ1-2	.	ASSQESVINYGYT
TRBV11-2	TRBJ2-3	TRBD1	ASSLVRQGRGTDTQY
TRBV27	TRBJ2-1	TRBD2	ASSSPGLAGEGAEQF
TRBV19	TRBJ2-5	.	ASSIGNSYQETQY
TRBV5-6	TRBJ1-5	.	ASSLGSLNQPQH
TRBV29-1	TRBJ1-2	.	SGRVQDGYT
TRBV5-1	TRBJ2-3	.	ASSLAFLSPTDTQY